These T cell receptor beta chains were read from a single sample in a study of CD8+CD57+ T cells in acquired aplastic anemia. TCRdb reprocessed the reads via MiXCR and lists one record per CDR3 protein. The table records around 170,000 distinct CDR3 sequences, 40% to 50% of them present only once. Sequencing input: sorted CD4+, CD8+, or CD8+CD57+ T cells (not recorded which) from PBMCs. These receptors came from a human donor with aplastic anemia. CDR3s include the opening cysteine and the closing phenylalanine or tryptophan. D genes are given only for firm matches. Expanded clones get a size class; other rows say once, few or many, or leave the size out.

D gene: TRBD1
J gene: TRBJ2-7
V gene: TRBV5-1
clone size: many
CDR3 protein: CASSSTGIGYEQYF
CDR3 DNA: TGCGCCAGCAGCTCGACAGGGATAGGATACGAGCAGTACTTC

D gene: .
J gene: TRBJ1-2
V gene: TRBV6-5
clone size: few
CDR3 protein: CASSYSRTNYGYTF
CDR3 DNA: TGTGCCAGCAGTTACTCGCGGACTAACTATGGCTACACCTTC

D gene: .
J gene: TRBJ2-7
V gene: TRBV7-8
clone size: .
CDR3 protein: CASSLAWSYEQYF
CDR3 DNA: TGTGCCAGCAGCTTAGCGTGGAGTTACGAGCAGTACTTC

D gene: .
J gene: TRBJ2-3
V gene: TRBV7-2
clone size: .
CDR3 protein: CASSLAQPTDTQYF
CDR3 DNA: TGTGCCAGCAGCTTAGCGCAACCCACAGATACGCAGTATTTT

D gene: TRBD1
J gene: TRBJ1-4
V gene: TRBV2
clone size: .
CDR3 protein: CASSAGQVGEKLFF
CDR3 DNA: TGTGCCAGCAGTGCAGGACAGGTGGGGGAAAAACTGTTTTTT

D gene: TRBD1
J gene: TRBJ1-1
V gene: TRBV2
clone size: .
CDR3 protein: CASRTTGEAEAFF
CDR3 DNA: TGTGCCAGCAGGACTACAGGGGAGGCTGAAGCTTTCTTT

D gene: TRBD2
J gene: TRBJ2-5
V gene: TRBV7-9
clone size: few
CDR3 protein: CASILAGTETQYF
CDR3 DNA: TGTGCCAGCATCCTAGCGGGGACAGAGACCCAGTACTTC

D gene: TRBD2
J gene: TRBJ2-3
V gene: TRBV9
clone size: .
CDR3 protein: CASSGGTSGTDTQYF
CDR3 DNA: TGTGCCAGCAGCGGGGGGACTAGCGGGACAGATACGCAGTATTTT

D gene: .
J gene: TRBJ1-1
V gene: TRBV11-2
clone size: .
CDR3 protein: CASSTAGWTEAFF
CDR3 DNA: TGTGCCAGCAGCACGGCAGGGTGGACTGAAGCTTTCTTT

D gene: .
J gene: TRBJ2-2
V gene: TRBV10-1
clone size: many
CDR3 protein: CASSEFGTTNTGELFF
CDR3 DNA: TGCGCCAGCAGTGAGTTCGGGACAACGAACACCGGGGAGCTGTTTTTT

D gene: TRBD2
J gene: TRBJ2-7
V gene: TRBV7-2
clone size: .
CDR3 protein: CAASPRVAGNEQYF
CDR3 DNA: TGTGCCGCGAGCCCCCGGGTAGCGGGAAATGAGCAGTACTTC

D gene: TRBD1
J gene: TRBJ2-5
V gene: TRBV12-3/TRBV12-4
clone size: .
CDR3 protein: CASSPGTAQETQYF
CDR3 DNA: TGTGCCAGCAGTCCCGGGACAGCCCAAGAGACCCAGTACTTC

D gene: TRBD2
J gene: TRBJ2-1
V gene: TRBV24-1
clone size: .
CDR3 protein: CAPAGTSGYNEQFF
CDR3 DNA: TGTGCCCCCGCTGGGACTAGCGGGTACAATGAGCAGTTCTTC

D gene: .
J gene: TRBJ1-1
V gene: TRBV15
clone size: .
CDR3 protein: CATSLVPGGAFF
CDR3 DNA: TGTGCCACAAGCTTAGTGCCGGGGGGAGCTTTCTTT